The clone carrying this T cell receptor beta chain was observed a handful of times. This sample is drawn from a study of T cells in Graves' hyperthyroidism and ophthalmopathy. Across the study: The blood sample was taken at first diagnosis, before treatment began.

Trimming removed 6 bases at V and 4 bases at J, with 12 bases between. This CDR3 comprises 13 residues. Per germline, CDR1 LNHDA and CDR2 SQIVND (reference sequence). Template material for amplifying TCR beta CDR3 regions consisted of RNA transcripts. TCR CDR3 regions were first amplified by RT-PCR with HTBI primers. TCRdb reanalysed the multiplex PCR reads using MiXCR and keeps one entry per CDR3 protein. The data hold hundreds of thousands of distinct CDR3 sequences, with about two fifths observed a single time. V and J are TRBV19 and TRBJ1-1, with D possibly TRBD1 on 6 matching bases. What was sequenced was blood. This clonotype was sampled from a man younger than 35 with Graves' hyperthyroidism. This chain's CDR3 is CASRRGLITEAFF. The CDR3 coding sequence is TGTGCCAGTAGGCGGGGGCTGATCACTGAAGCTTTCTTT. The variable domain in full, with the rest retrieved from reference TRBV19 and TRBJ1-1, is DGGITQSPKYLFRKEGQNVTLSCEQNLNHDAMYWYRQDPGQGLRLIYYSQIVNDFQKGDIAEGYSVSREKKESFPLTVTSAQKNPTAFYLCASRRGLITEAFFGQGTRLTVV.